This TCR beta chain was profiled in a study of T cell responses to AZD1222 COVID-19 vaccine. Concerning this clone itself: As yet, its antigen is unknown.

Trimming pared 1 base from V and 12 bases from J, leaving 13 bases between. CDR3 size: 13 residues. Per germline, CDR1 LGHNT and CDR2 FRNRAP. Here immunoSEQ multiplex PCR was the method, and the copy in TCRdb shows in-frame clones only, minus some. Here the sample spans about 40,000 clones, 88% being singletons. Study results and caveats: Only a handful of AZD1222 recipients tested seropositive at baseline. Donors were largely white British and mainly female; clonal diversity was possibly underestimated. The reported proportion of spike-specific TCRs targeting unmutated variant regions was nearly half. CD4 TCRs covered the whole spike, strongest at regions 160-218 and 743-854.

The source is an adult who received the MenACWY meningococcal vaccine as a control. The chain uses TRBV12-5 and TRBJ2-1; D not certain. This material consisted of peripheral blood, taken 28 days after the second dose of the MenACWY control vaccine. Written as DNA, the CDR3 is TGTGCTAGTGGTTTGGAGGGAATTAGCAGGCAGTTCTTC. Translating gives CASGLEGISRQFF.